This is a list of T cell receptor beta chains from one sample in a study of CD8 T cells in Susac syndrome. From the immunoSEQ multiplex PCR reads, TCRdb called clonotypes with MiXCR, one entry per CDR3 protein. This table holds more than 150,000 distinct CDR3 sequences, roughly 94% found once. The specimen sequenced was CD4+ T cells from PBMCs. Receptor source: a human donor in good health. The CDR3 runs from the conserved cysteine through the conserved F or W. Each record gives: D gene, J gene, V gene, clone size, CDR3 protein, CDR3 DNA. D genes are given only for firm matches. A clone size is listed for some rows: how often the clone was seen (once, few, many), or a class if it is expanded.

D: TRBD2
J: TRBJ2-7
V: TRBV29-1
size: NA
CDR3: CSVGGLAENYEQYF
DNA: TGCAGCGTTGGTGGCCTAGCGGAAAACTACGAGCAGTACTTC

D: TRBD2
J: TRBJ2-3
V: TRBV28
size: NA
CDR3: CASSLAGGTFKDTQYF
DNA: TGTGCCAGCAGTTTAGCGGGAGGGACGTTCAAAGATACGCAGTATTTT

D: NA
J: TRBJ1-1
V: TRBV23-1
size: NA
CDR3: CASSQGRVEAFF
DNA: TGCGCCAGCAGTCAAGGGAGGGTTGAAGCTTTCTTT

D: TRBD2
J: TRBJ2-7
V: TRBV5-1
size: NA
CDR3: CASSLGLGLAGASSYEQYF
DNA: TGCGCCAGCAGCTTAGGTCTAGGACTAGCGGGAGCCAGCTCCTACGAGCAGTACTTC

D: TRBD1
J: TRBJ2-7
V: TRBV7-9
size: NA
CDR3: CASSFLGTGSYEQYF
DNA: TGTGCCAGCAGCTTCCTCGGGACAGGGTCCTACGAGCAGTACTTC

D: NA
J: TRBJ1-1
V: TRBV28
size: NA
CDR3: CASSLLSYTEAFF
DNA: TGTGCCAGCAGTTTATTGAGTTACACTGAAGCTTTCTTT

D: TRBD2
J: TRBJ2-1
V: TRBV5-1
size: NA
CDR3: CASSSGGTSDYNEQFF
DNA: TGCGCCAGCAGCTCGGGGGGGACTAGCGACTACAATGAGCAGTTCTTC

D: NA
J: TRBJ2-2
V: TRBV29-1
size: NA
CDR3: CSVSSGITTGELFF
DNA: TGCAGCGTGAGTAGCGGAATCACAACCGGGGAGCTGTTTTTT

D: TRBD1
J: TRBJ2-7
V: TRBV27
size: NA
CDR3: CASSSWDRVTYEQYF
DNA: TGTGCCAGCAGCTCATGGGACAGGGTAACCTACGAGCAGTACTTC

D: TRBD1
J: TRBJ2-7
V: TRBV5-1
size: NA
CDR3: CASSLGDRASYEQYF
DNA: TGCGCCAGCAGCTTGGGGGACAGGGCCTCCTACGAGCAGTACTTC

D: NA
J: TRBJ2-7
V: TRBV7-2
size: NA
CDR3: CASSFRAMHEQYF
DNA: TGTGCCAGCAGCTTTCGGGCCATGCACGAGCAGTACTTC

D: NA
J: TRBJ2-7
V: TRBV20-1
size: few
CDR3: CSASSGGKDEQYF
DNA: TGCAGTGCTAGTTCCGGGGGTAAGGACGAGCAGTACTTC

D: NA
J: TRBJ2-6
V: TRBV19
size: NA
CDR3: CASSPLAGANVLTF
DNA: TGTGCCAGTAGCCCCCTTGCTGGGGCCAACGTCCTGACTTTC

D: NA
J: TRBJ2-7
V: TRBV28
size: NA
CDR3: CASSPRGLRLHEQYF
DNA: TGTGCCAGCAGTCCCCGGGGCCTCCGGTTGCACGAGCAGTACTTC

D: TRBD1
J: TRBJ1-3
V: TRBV5-1
size: NA
CDR3: CASSAGQGSSGNTIYF
DNA: TGCGCCAGCAGCGCGGGACAGGGAAGCTCTGGAAACACCATATATTTT

D: TRBD1
J: TRBJ1-5
V: TRBV24-1
size: once
CDR3: CATSEARGGRNQPQHF
DNA: TGTGCCACCAGTGAAGCTCGAGGGGGCCGCAATCAGCCCCAGCATTTT

D: NA
J: TRBJ1-1
V: TRBV4-1
size: NA
CDR3: CASSRFRGREDMNTEAFF
DNA: TGCGCCAGCAGCCGTTTCAGGGGAAGGGAGGATATGAACACTGAAGCTTTCTTT